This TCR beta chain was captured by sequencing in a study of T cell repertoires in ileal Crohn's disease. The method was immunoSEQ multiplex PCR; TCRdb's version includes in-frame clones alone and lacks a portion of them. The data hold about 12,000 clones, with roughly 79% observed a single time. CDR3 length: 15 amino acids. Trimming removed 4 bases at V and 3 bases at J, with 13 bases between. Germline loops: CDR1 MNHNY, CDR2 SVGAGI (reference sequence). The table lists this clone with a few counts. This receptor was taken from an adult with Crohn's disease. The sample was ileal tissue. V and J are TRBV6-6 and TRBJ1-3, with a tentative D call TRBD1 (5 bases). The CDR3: CASSLTSGGGNTIYF. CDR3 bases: TGTGCCAGCAGTTTGACTAGCGGGGGTGGAAACACCATATATTTT.